This note documents a single TCR beta chain sequence. This clonotype has more than one count but fewer than ten. Its specific antigen is unknown. Per-base quality was not reported, and no clone a single base away is much larger than it. The record originates from a study of T-cell reconstitution after alpha-beta-depleted transplantation in children listed by TCRdb under 2016. The study in broad terms: Using TCR repertoire profiling, the study quantitatively followed how T-cell immune reconstitution unfolded in children after TCRalphabeta/CD19-depleted allogeneic hematopoietic cell transplantation.

The library was made by PCR. Reads for this sample came from an Illumina HiSeq 2500. To normalize quantification of the TCRbeta repertoire, the TCR libraries were built with molecular barcoding that relied on unique molecular identifiers. TCRdb trimmed the raw reads at Q25, called clones with MiXCR and kept productive beta chains. Entries are consolidated by CDR3 protein sequence, retaining the most common genes and DNA. For this sample there are hundreds of thousands of distinct CDR3 sequences; roughly 13% appear just once. The ten largest clones add up to approximately 2.1% of the sample. V and J are trimmed by 5 bases and 1 base, and the gene matches miss 9 bases of the junction. The CDR3 starts with the cysteine, ends with the phenylalanine, and has 15 residues. The kept DNA is CDR3 alone, 45 bases in frame from the first base. CDR1 and CDR2, per the germline V gene (reference sequence), are SGHKS and YYEKEE.

Summary of the overall study and its limitations: Over subsequent months, a decline in hyperexpanded clone frequencies was noted, and after one year, T-cell counts and TCRbeta diversity were mostly ascribed to newly produced T cells. In some patients, the high TCRbeta diversity seen at day 60 was put down to recipient T cells and intrathymic progenitors that had survived conditioning. Apparently early alphabetaT-cell count recovery about two months after transplant reportedly relied on only several hundred rapidly expanded clones derived from non-depleted graft cells.

The treatment or condition label here, explained by the study, means: allogeneic hematopoietic cell transplantation with graft depleted of TCRalphabeta T cells and CD19 B cells. TCRalphabeta/CD19-depleted allogeneic hematopoietic cell grafts were given to the transplant recipients, all of whom were children. This sequence uses TRBV5-5 and TRBJ2-7, with TRBD1 matching 7 junction bases. This clonotype was sampled from a male patient aged 10-17 years who had a stem cell transplant for acute myeloid leukemia, so the T cells may come from the graft donor. This specimen was PBMCs, mostly from graft donor cells, taken 360 days after TCRalphabeta/CD19-depleted stem cell transplant. Read as DNA, the sequence is TGTGCCAGCAGGCTTCTGGGACAGATATCCTACGAGCAGTACTTC. It encodes CASRLLGQISYEQYF. Beyond the CDR3, the reference TRBV5-5 and TRBJ2-7 genes provide the residues; the full variable domain reads: DAGVTQSPTHLIKTRGQQVTLRCSPISGHKSVSWYQQVLGQGPQFIFQYYEKEERGRGNFPDRFSARQFPNYSSELNVNALLLGDSALYLCASRLLGQISYEQYFGPGTRLTVT.